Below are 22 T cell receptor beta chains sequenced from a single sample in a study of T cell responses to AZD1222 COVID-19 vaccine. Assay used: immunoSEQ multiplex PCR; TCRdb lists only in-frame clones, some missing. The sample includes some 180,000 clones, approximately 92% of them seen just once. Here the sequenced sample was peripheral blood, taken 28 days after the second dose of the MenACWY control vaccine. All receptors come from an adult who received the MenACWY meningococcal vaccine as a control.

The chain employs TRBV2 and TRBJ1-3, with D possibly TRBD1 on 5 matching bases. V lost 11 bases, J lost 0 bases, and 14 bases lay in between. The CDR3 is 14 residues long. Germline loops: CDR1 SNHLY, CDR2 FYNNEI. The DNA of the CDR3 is TGTGCCGGCCGGGGCGCCTTCTCTGGAAACACCATATATTTT. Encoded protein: CAGRGAFSGNTIYF.

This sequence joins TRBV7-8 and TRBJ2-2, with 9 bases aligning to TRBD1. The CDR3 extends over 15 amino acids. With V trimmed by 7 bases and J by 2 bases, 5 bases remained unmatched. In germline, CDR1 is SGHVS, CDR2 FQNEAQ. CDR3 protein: CASTPGQGNTGELFF. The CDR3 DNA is TGTGCCAGCACCCCGGGACAGGGAAACACCGGGGAGCTGTTTTTT. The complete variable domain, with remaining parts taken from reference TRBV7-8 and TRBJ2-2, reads GAGVSQSPRYKVAKRGQDVALRCDPISGHVSLFWYQQALGQGPEFLTYFQNEAQLDKSGLPSDRFFAERPEGSVSTLKIQRTQQEDSAVYLCASTPGQGNTGELFFGEGSRLTVL.

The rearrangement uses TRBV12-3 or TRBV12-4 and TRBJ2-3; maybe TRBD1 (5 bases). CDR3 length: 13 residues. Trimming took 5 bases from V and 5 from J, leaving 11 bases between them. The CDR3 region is CASSPGTGDTQYF. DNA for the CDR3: TGTGCCAGCAGTCCCGGCACAGGAGATACGCAGTATTTT.

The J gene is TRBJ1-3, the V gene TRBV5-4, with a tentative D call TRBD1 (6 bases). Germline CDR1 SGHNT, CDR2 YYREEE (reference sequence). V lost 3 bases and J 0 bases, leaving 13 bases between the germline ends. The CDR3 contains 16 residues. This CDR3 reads CASSSQTGRSGNTIYF. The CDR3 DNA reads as TGTGCCAGCAGCTCCCAGACAGGCCGCTCTGGAAACACCATATATTTT. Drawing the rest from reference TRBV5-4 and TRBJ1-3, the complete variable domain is ETGVTQSPTHLIKTRGQQVTLRCSSQSGHNTVSWYQQALGQGPQFIFQYYREEENGRGNFPPRFSGLQFPNYSSELNVNALELDDSALYLCASSSQTGRSGNTIYFGEGSWLTVV.

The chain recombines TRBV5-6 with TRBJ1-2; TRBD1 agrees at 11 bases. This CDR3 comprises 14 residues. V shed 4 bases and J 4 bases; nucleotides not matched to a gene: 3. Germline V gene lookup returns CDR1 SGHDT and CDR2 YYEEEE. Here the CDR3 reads CASSPGQGGYGYTF. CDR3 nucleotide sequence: TGTGCCAGCAGCCCGGGACAGGGGGGCTATGGCTACACCTTC.

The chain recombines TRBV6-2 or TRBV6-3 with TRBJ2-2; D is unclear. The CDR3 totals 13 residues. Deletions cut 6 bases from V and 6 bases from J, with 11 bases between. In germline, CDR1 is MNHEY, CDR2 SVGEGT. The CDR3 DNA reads TGTGCCAGCAGCCTCCGTTCGGCCGGGGAGCTGTTTTTT. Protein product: CASSLRSAGELFF.

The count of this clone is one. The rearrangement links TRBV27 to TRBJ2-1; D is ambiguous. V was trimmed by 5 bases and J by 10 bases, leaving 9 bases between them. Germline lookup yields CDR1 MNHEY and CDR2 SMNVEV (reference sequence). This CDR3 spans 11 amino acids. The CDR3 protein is CASSNGFEQFF. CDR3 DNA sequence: TGTGCCAGCAGTAACGGGTTCGAGCAGTTCTTC.

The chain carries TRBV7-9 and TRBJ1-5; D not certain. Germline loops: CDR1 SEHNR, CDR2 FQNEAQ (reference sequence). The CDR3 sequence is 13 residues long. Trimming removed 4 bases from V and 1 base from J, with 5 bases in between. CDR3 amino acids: CASSSSSNQPQHF. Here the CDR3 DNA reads TGTGCCAGCAGCTCCAGCAGCAATCAGCCCCAGCATTTT.

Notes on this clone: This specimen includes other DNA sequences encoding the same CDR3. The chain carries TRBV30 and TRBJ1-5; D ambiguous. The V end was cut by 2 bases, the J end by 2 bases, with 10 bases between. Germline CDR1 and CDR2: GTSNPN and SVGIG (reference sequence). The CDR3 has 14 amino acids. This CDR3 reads CAWSRGSGNQPQHF. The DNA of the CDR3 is TGTGCCTGGAGTCGGGGAAGCGGCAATCAGCCCCAGCATTTT.

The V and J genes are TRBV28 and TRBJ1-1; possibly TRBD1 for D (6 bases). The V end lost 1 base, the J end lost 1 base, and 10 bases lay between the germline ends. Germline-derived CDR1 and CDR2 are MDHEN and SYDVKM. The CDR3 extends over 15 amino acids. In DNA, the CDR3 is TGTGCCAGCAGTTTATCGGCAGGGGCGAACACTGAAGCTTTCTTT. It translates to CASSLSAGANTEAFF. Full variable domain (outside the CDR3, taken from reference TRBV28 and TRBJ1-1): DVKVTQSSRYLVKRTGEKVFLECVQDMDHENMFWYRQDPGLGLRLIYFSYDVKMKEKGDIPEGYSVSREKKERFSLILESASTNQTSMYLCASSLSAGANTEAFFGQGTRLTVV.

CDR3 in DNA: TGTGCCAGCAGCTTTCCCGGGAGCAGACTGTTTTTT. Its protein is CASSFPGSRLFF. The chain combines TRBV5-4 with TRBJ1-4, with D unresolved. Germline V gives CDR1 SGHNT, CDR2 YYREEE (reference sequence). V lost 2 bases, J lost 13 bases, and 12 bases lay in between. CDR3 length: 12 amino acids.

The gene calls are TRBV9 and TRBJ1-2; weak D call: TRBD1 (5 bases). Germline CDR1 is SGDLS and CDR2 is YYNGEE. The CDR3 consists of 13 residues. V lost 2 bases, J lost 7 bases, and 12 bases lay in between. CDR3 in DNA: TGTGCCAGCAGCGTTAGTCAGGGTGGTGGCTACACCTTC. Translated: CASSVSQGGGYTF.

In DNA, the CDR3 is TGTGCCTTGCTTGCGGGACAGGGGGACGGCTACACCTTC. Protein product: CALLAGQGDGYTF. The chain carries TRBV30 and TRBJ1-2; TRBD1 matches 11 bases. Germline CDR1 GTSNPN, CDR2 SVGIG (reference sequence). The CDR3 has 13 amino acids. Germline trimming cut 7 bases from V and 8 bases from J; bases unmatched to any gene: 9.

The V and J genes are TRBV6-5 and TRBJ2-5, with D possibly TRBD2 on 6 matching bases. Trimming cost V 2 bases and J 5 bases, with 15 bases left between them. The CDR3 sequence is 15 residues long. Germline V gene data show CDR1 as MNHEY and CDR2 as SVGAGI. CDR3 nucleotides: TGTGCCAGCAGTTACCTCGGTGGTCTAGCGGAGACCCAGTACTTC. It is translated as CASSYLGGLAETQYF.

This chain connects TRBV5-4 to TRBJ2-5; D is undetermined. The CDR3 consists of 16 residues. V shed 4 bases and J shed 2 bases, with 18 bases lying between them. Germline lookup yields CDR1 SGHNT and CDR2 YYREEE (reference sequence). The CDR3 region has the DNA TGTGCCAGCAGCCGAACGGCGGTGCTAAATCAAGAGACCCAGTACTTC. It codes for CASSRTAVLNQETQYF.

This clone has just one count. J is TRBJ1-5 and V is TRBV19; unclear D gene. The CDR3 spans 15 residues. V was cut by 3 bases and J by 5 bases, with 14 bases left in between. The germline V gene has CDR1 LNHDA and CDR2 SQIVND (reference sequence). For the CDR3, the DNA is TGTGCCAGTAGTATGGACCGGTCACGATATCAGCCCCAGCATTTT. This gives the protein CASSMDRSRYQPQHF.

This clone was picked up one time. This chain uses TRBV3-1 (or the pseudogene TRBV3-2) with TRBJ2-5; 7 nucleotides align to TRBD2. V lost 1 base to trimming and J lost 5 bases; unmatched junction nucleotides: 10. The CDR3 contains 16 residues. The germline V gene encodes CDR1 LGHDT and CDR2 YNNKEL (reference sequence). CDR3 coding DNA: TGTGCCAGCAGCCAAGGGGGCGGGGGTATTATGGAGACCCAGTACTTC. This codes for CASSQGGGGIMETQYF.

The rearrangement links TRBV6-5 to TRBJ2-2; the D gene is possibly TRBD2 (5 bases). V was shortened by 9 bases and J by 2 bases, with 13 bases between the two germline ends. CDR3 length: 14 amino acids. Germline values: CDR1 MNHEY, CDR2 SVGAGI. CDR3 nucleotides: TGTGCCAGTAGGATCGGGGTAAACACCGGGGAGCTGTTTTTT. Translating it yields CASRIGVNTGELFF.

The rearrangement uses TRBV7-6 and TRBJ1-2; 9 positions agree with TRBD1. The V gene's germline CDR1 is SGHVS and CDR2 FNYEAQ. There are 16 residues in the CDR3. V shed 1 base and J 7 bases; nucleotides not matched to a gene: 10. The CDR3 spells CASSLVAGQGPSGYTF. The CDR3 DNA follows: TGTGCCAGCAGCTTAGTGGCAGGACAGGGGCCTAGTGGCTACACCTTC.

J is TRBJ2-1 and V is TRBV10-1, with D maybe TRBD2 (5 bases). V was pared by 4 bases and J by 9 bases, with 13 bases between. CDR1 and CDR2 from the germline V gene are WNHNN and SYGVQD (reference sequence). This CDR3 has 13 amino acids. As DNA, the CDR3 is TGCGCCAGCAGTGTCAAGGGCCGGGGTGAGCAGTTCTTC. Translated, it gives CASSVKGRGEQFF.

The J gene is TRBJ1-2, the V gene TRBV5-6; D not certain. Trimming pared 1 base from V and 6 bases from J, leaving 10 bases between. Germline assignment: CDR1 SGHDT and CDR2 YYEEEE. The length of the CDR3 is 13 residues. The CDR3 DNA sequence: TGTGCCAGCAGCTTGCGGACTCTCGATGGCTACACCTTC. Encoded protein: CASSLRTLDGYTF.

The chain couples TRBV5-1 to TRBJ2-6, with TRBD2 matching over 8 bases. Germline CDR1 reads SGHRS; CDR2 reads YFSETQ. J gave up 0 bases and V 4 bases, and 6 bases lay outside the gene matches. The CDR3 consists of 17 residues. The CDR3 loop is CASSPYGGGSGANVLTF. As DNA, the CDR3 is TGCGCCAGCAGCCCGTACGGGGGGGGCTCTGGGGCCAACGTCCTGACTTTC.